The 23 T cell receptor beta chains below were found in one sample sequenced in a study of blood T cell repertoires in COVID-19. The repertoire was sequenced with immunoSEQ multiplex PCR; TCRdb's copy has only in-frame clones and lacks some. The data show about 180,000 clones, with over 60% seen just once and less than 30% held by the top ten. Material for sequencing was peripheral blood. The source is a woman between 70 and 85 years old with acute or convalescent COVID-19.

The rearrangement joins TRBV3-1 (or the pseudogene TRBV3-2) to TRBJ1-1; 8 bases are shared with TRBD1. This CDR3 contains 15 residues. Germline V gene sequence: CDR1 LGHDT, CDR2 YNNKEL (reference sequence). The V and J ends lost 1 base and 3 bases, in that order; junction bases with no gene match: 4. In DNA, the CDR3 is TGTGCCAGCAGCCAAGTCACGACAGGGGACACTGAAGCTTTCTTT. Translated, it gives CASSQVTTGDTEAFF.

The chain uses TRBV5-1 and TRBJ2-3, with D unclear. CDR1 and CDR2 (germline): SGHRS, YFSETQ. Trimming removed 2 bases at V and 0 bases at J, with 10 bases between. The CDR3 has 15 residues. CDR3 in amino acids: CASSFGLPSTDTQYF. CDR3 nucleotide sequence: TGCGCCAGCAGCTTTGGCCTTCCCAGCACAGATACGCAGTATTTT.

This chain uses TRBV7-3 with TRBJ1-1; D gene uncertain. CDR1 SGHTA and CDR2 FQGTGA come from the germline V gene. V lost 8 bases to trimming and J lost 1 base, with 11 bases between them. The CDR3 extends over 13 amino acids. The CDR3 is CASAESGNTEAFF. DNA for the CDR3: TGTGCCAGCGCAGAGTCAGGGAACACTGAAGCTTTCTTT.

This clone was seen many times. The V and J genes are TRBV11-2 and TRBJ2-7; 10 bases fit TRBD1. The germline V gene has CDR1 SGHAT and CDR2 FQNNGV. The CDR3 sequence is 15 residues long. The V gene end was trimmed by 1 base and the J gene end by 3 bases; junction bases not matched to a gene: 3. The CDR3 region is CASSLAGTGVYEQYF. CDR3 DNA: TGTGCCAGCAGCTTAGCTGGGACAGGGGTCTACGAGCAGTACTTC.

In this sample, this clone turned up once. V is TRBV7-7 and J is TRBJ1-6; 10 positions agree with TRBD1. V shed 4 bases and J 6 bases; nucleotides not matched to a gene: 12. Germline V CDR1 and CDR2: SSHAT, FNYEAQ (reference sequence). The CDR3 runs to 18 residues. Written as DNA, the CDR3 is TGTGCCAGCAGCTCTCCAGACCAGGGACAGGGGATTAATTCACCCCTCCACTTT. It is translated as CASSSPDQGQGINSPLHF.

The DNA for the CDR3 is TGTGCCAGCAGCCAAGATGGTGAGGATGGCTACACCTTC. Translating gives CASSQDGEDGYTF. The gene calls are TRBV3-1 (or the pseudogene TRBV3-2) and TRBJ1-2, with D unclear. The CDR3 is 13 amino acids. Germline V gene data show CDR1 as LGHDT and CDR2 as YNNKEL (reference sequence). The V and J ends lost 0 bases and 6 bases respectively, with 8 bases between them.

J is TRBJ2-3 and V is TRBV5-1; D uncertain. CDR3 length: 14 amino acids. Deletions cut 1 base from V and 1 base from J, with 7 bases between. Germline V gene lookup returns CDR1 SGHRS and CDR2 YFSETQ. The CDR3 DNA follows: TGCGCCAGCAGCTTGAACGCGGGCACAGATACGCAGTATTTT. As protein: CASSLNAGTDTQYF.

The chain combines TRBV11-3 with TRBJ2-4; no clear D. The germline gives CDR1 SGHNT, CDR2 YENEEA. There are 13 residues in the CDR3. V gave up 2 bases and J gave up 5 bases, with 7 bases separating them. CDR3 sequence reads: CASSLLGENIQYF. For the CDR3, the DNA is TGTGCCAGCAGCTTATTGGGCGAAAACATTCAGTACTTC. The full variable domain, its missing parts supplied by reference TRBV11-3 and TRBJ2-4, is EAGVVQSPRYKIIEKKQPVAFWCNPISGHNTLYWYLQNLGQGPELLIRYENEEAVDDSQLPKDRFSAERLKGVDSTLKIQPAELGDSAVYLCASSLLGENIQYFGAGTRLSVL.

The V call is TRBV6-6, the J call TRBJ1-2; 7 bases match TRBD1. CDR1 is MNHNY and CDR2 is SVGAGI in the germline V gene (reference sequence). V shed 4 bases, J shed 6 bases, and the junction held 8 bases outside the gene matches. This CDR3 is built from 14 residues. The CDR3 sequence: CASSSAGGRDGYTF. CDR3 sequence (DNA): TGTGCCAGCAGTTCGGCAGGGGGGAGAGATGGCTACACCTTC.

This clone turned up a few times. The chain joins TRBV5-8 to TRBJ2-7; TRBD1 is a possible D gene (5 bases). The CDR3 length is 12 residues. Germline V CDR1 and CDR2: SGHTS, YDEGEE. Deletions cut 1 base from V and 11 bases from J, with 13 bases between. Here the CDR3 DNA reads TGTGCCAGCAGCTTGCCCAGGGCAGGGAAGTACTTC. Amino acid sequence: CASSLPRAGKYF. Supplemented by reference TRBV5-8 and TRBJ2-7, the full variable domain reads EAGVTQSPTHLIKTRGQQATLRCSPISGHTSVYWYQQALGLGLQFLLWYDEGEERNRGNFPPRFSGRQFPNYSSELNVNALELEDSALYLCASSLPRAGKYFGPGTRLTVT.

CDR3: CSVKSLGGGYGYTF. The DNA for the CDR3 is TGCAGCGTTAAGTCTCTTGGAGGAGGCTATGGCTACACCTTC. The rearrangement joins TRBV29-1 to TRBJ1-2; D ambiguous. Per the germline V gene, CDR1 is SQVTM and CDR2 is ANQGSEA. The CDR3 is made up of 14 amino acids. V gave up 5 bases and J gave up 4 bases, with 17 bases separating them.

The V call is TRBV7-2, the J call TRBJ1-1; TRBD1 might be the D (6 bases). V was cut by 1 base and J by 0 bases, with 15 bases left in between. Germline V gene data show CDR1 as SGHTA and CDR2 as FQGNSA. The CDR3 consists of 17 residues. CDR3 residues: CASSLVTGRRLNTEAFF. CDR3 nucleotides: TGTGCCAGCAGCTTAGTTACAGGGCGACGTTTGAACACTGAAGCTTTCTTT.

This sequence joins TRBV4-1 and TRBJ1-4; 9 positions agree with TRBD1. J lost 5 bases, V lost 5 bases, and 9 bases had no gene match. The germline V gene encodes CDR1 MGHRA and CDR2 YSYEKL. This CDR3 has 16 amino acids. CDR3 DNA sequence: TGCGCCAGCAGCACTTCACAGGGGGCGAGGAATGAAAAACTGTTTTTT. Protein: CASSTSQGARNEKLFF.

This CDR3 reads CASSSRVTQTQYF. For the CDR3, the DNA is TGTGCCAGCAGCTCCAGGGTTACACAGACCCAGTACTTC. This chain uses TRBV11-3 with TRBJ2-5; D is possibly TRBD1 (5 bases). V lost 4 bases to trimming and J lost 6 bases, with 12 bases between them. The CDR3 loop spans 13 amino acids. Germline-derived CDR1 and CDR2 are SGHNT and YENEEA.

The chain combines TRBV4-2 with TRBJ2-7; the D gene is possibly TRBD1 (5 bases). CDR3 length: 15 residues. Germline lookup yields CDR1 LGHNA and CDR2 YNFKEQ. V lost 0 bases to trimming and J lost 4 bases, with 13 bases between them. The CDR3 region is CASSQDARKGYEQYF. CDR3 DNA sequence: TGTGCCAGCAGCCAAGATGCCCGGAAGGGGTACGAGCAGTACTTC.

The sample holds a few counts of this clone. The chain carries TRBV28 and TRBJ1-5, with a tentative D call TRBD1 (5 bases). CDR1 is MDHEN and CDR2 is SYDVKM in the germline V gene. V dropped 5 bases and J dropped 4 bases, with 18 bases sitting between them. There are 16 residues in the CDR3. The CDR3 is CASSPPRTRQNQPQHF. CDR3 bases: TGTGCCAGCAGTCCGCCAAGGACACGCCAGAATCAGCCCCAGCATTTT.

This chain joins TRBV5-6 and TRBJ1-3; no reliable D call. Between the trimmed V and J ends, which lost 1 base and 0 bases, there was a span of 8 bases. From germline, CDR1 is SGHDT and CDR2 YYEEEE. This CDR3 is built from 15 residues. The CDR3 nucleotides are TGTGCCAGCAGCTTGATCGCGAACTCTGGAAACACCATATATTTT. Residues: CASSLIANSGNTIYF.

Only one count was recorded for this clone. J is TRBJ2-1 and V is TRBV6-4, with 10 bases that match TRBD1. The V gene end was trimmed by 0 bases and the J gene end by 6 bases; junction bases not matched to a gene: 8. Germline V gives CDR1 MRHNA, CDR2 SNTAGT. The CDR3 totals 17 residues. The CDR3 loop reads CASSDSFRDRGINEQFF. CDR3 nucleotides: TGTGCCAGCAGTGACTCTTTCCGGGACAGGGGTATCAATGAGCAGTTCTTC.

The chain uses TRBV3-1 (or the pseudogene TRBV3-2) and TRBJ1-2; perhaps TRBD1 as D (6 bases). Trimming took 4 bases from V and 7 from J, leaving 13 bases between them. Germline V gene lookup returns CDR1 LGHDT and CDR2 YNNKEL (reference sequence). This CDR3 has 13 amino acids. The CDR3 protein is CASSLQGLGGYTF. The CDR3 DNA is TGTGCCAGCAGCCTACAGGGCCTCGGTGGCTACACCTTC.

This sequence joins TRBV7-7 and TRBJ2-1, with D maybe TRBD1 (5 bases). The CDR3 has 15 residues. Germline CDR1 reads SSHAT; CDR2 reads FNYEAQ (reference sequence). V lost 2 bases, J lost 5 bases, and 13 bases lay in between. The CDR3 coding sequence is TGTGCCAGCAGCTTACGAAGGGGAAGAAACAATGAGCAGTTCTTC. Translated, it gives CASSLRRGRNNEQFF.

This clone was recorded a few times. This chain connects TRBV24-1 to TRBJ1-1; D remains unclear. The CDR3 totals 17 residues. The ends were cut back, 3 bases at V and 1 base at J, with 17 bases in the middle. Germline-derived CDR1 and CDR2 are KGHDR and SFDVKD. Here the CDR3 reads CATSDLDGRHSNTEAFF. The CDR3 nucleotides are TGTGCCACCAGTGATCTGGATGGGCGCCACTCGAACACTGAAGCTTTCTTT.

The chain has TRBV2 and TRBJ2-1; TRBD2 agrees at 10 bases. CDR3 length: 15 residues. Per germline, CDR1 SNHLY and CDR2 FYNNEI. The ends lost 7 bases at V and 9 bases at J; junction bases unmatched: 12. The CDR3 spells CASTKLLAGLGEQFF. For the CDR3, the DNA is TGTGCCAGCACGAAACTACTAGCGGGACTGGGTGAGCAGTTCTTC.

The V and J genes are TRBV6-5 and TRBJ2-3, with TRBD2 as a possible D gene (6 bases). V lost 8 bases to trimming and J lost 1 base, with 13 bases between them. The CDR3 consists of 14 residues. CDR1 is MNHEY and CDR2 is SVGAGI in the germline V gene. CDR3 bases: TGTGCCAGCCAACTAGAGCGGGGCACAGATACGCAGTATTTT. Residues: CASQLERGTDTQYF.